This TCR beta chain was recovered during a study of OX40 agonist ivuxolimab in advanced cancers. Study overall: The study treated patients with ivuxolimab, an agonistic anti-OX40 (CD134) antibody. Three dose-escalation patients had partial responses: one with hepatocellular carcinoma and two with cutaneous melanoma.

Sampling times: baseline, cycle 4 day 1, cycle 7 day 1. Some clones are missing from TCRdb's copy, which holds only in-frame ones; the method was immunoSEQ multiplex PCR. The profile shows about 58,000 clones, approximately 86% of them singletons. V was trimmed by 5 bases and J by 4 bases, leaving 14 bases between them. CDR3 length: 14 amino acids. Germline loops: CDR1 LGHNA, CDR2 YNFKEQ. Overall study results and limits: Average numbers of expanded clones were greater in CD8+ T cells than in CD4+.

A note on this clone: Its antigen is not identified.

The gene calls are TRBV4-2 and TRBJ1-1; D gene unclear. The sample consisted of CD4+ or CD8+ T cells sorted from blood, taken in a trial of the OX40 agonist ivuxolimab. The receptor was isolated from an adult with an advanced solid tumor such as melanoma, head and neck, liver or kidney cancer. CDR3 sequence: CASSSPPGGTEAFF. The CDR3 DNA reads as TGTGCCAGCAGCTCCCCGCCAGGAGGCACTGAAGCTTTCTTT.